The 5 T cell receptor beta chains reported below all come from one sample, sequenced in a study of blood T cell repertoires in COVID-19. Measured with immunoSEQ multiplex PCR; TCRdb has only the in-frame clones, and not every one. Of 150,000 to 200,000 clones in the sample, 82% were seen once. Sequenced material: peripheral blood. These receptors were taken from a woman in her 30s with acute or convalescent COVID-19.

The CDR3 DNA reads TGTGCCAGCATCGTGACAGACAGCACAGATACGCAGTATTTT. Translated: CASIVTDSTDTQYF. V gene TRBV7-9 combines with J gene TRBJ2-3; D may be TRBD1 (5 bases). V dropped 7 bases and J dropped 0 bases, with 11 bases sitting between them. This CDR3 contains 14 residues. Germline lookup yields CDR1 SEHNR and CDR2 FQNEAQ (reference sequence).

The chain joins TRBV5-5 to TRBJ1-1; D gene uncertain. The CDR3 covers 13 residues. Germline V gene sequence: CDR1 SGHKS, CDR2 YYEKEE (reference sequence). Between the trimmed V and J ends, which lost 2 bases and 1 base, there was a span of 6 bases. DNA of the CDR3: TGTGCCAGCAGCTTTACATCGAACACTGAAGCTTTCTTT. This codes for CASSFTSNTEAFF. Combining the CDR3 with reference TRBV5-5 and TRBJ1-1 gives the whole variable domain DAGVTQSPTHLIKTRGQQVTLRCSPISGHKSVSWYQQVLGQGPQFIFQYYEKEERGRGNFPDRFSARQFPNYSSELNVNALLLGDSALYLCASSFTSNTEAFFGQGTRLTVV.

The chain combines TRBV7-6 with TRBJ2-1; possible D gene TRBD2, 6 bases. Looked up from germline, CDR1 is SGHVS and CDR2 is FNYEAQ. The CDR3 sequence is 16 residues long. The V gene lost 0 bases and the J gene lost 9 bases, with 18 bases spanning the gap. CDR3 loop: CASSLAKIFRRGEQFF. For the CDR3, the DNA is TGTGCCAGCAGCTTAGCGAAGATTTTTCGGCGGGGTGAGCAGTTCTTC.

CDR3 nucleotides: TGTGCCAGCAAGATTAGCGGGGGCTCCTACAATGAGCAGTTCTTC. It codes for CASKISGGSYNEQFF. The chain joins TRBV27 to TRBJ2-1; TRBD2 agrees at 9 bases. The CDR3 is 15 amino acids. Germline values: CDR1 MNHEY, CDR2 SMNVEV (reference sequence). V shed 7 bases, J shed 0 bases, and the junction held 4 bases outside the gene matches.

The J gene is TRBJ1-1, the V gene TRBV27, with a weak D call TRBD1 (6 bases). The V gene lost 4 bases and the J gene lost 1 base, with 13 bases spanning the gap. Per germline, CDR1 MNHEY and CDR2 SMNVEV (reference sequence). The CDR3 covers 15 residues. The CDR3 reads CASSSWGHWNTEAFF. The CDR3 DNA reads as TGTGCCAGCAGTTCGTGGGGACATTGGAACACTGAAGCTTTCTTT.